These 9 T cell receptor beta chains share one sample of origin, sequenced in a study of shared clonotypes between healthy human individuals. TCRdb keeps only in-frame clones here, not all; method: immunoSEQ multiplex PCR. This sample has just over 2,000,000 clones, with approximately 94% found just once. Only CD45RO-negative cells positively selected for CCR7 counted as naive CD8 cells, so terminally differentiated effector memory CD45RA+ cells were excluded. Specimen: naive CD8+ T cells sorted from blood. The receptors derive from a man aged 18 to 35 in good health.

V and J are TRBV18 and TRBJ2-4, with D uncertain. V shed 4 bases and J shed 8 bases, with 9 bases lying between them. Per the germline V gene, CDR1 is KGHSH and CDR2 is LQKENI. The CDR3 has 12 amino acids. The CDR3 DNA follows: TGTGCCAGCTCACAATTCAACGACATTCAGTACTTC. Translation: CASSQFNDIQYF.

The rearrangement joins TRBV10-2 to TRBJ2-3; TRBD2 matches 11 bases. The J segment lost 4 bases and the V segment lost 6 bases, leaving 9 bases of the junction unmatched. The CDR3 is made up of 16 amino acids. Looked up from germline, CDR1 is WSHSY and CDR2 is SAAADI. The CDR3 reads CASRTITSGRPDTQYF. The CDR3 DNA reads as TGCGCCAGCAGAACAATTACTAGCGGGAGACCAGATACGCAGTATTTT.

The V and J genes are TRBV7-9 and TRBJ2-1; the match to TRBD2 covers 8 bases. The CDR3 has 16 residues. Losses at the gene ends were 5 bases for V and 0 bases for J; bases not matched to a gene: 6. CDR1 and CDR2 from the germline V gene are SEHNR and FQNEAQ (reference sequence). The CDR3 DNA is TGTGCCAGCAGCCCGAGGACTAGCTTCTCCTACAATGAGCAGTTCTTC. Translation gives CASSPRTSFSYNEQFF.

The V and J genes are TRBV28 and TRBJ1-1; 9 bases are shared with TRBD1. The CDR3 is made up of 15 amino acids. From germline, CDR1 is MDHEN and CDR2 SYDVKM. With 6 bases clipped from V and 5 bases from J, the junction kept 10 bases outside the gene matches. This CDR3 reads CASSQETGGWTEAFF. As DNA, the CDR3 is TGTGCCAGCAGCCAAGAAACAGGGGGCTGGACTGAAGCTTTCTTT.

Here the CDR3 DNA reads TGTGCCAGCAGCTTCCAGGGCCGATTAAACACTGAAGCTTTCTTT. This gives the protein CASSFQGRLNTEAFF. The chain employs TRBV9 and TRBJ1-1; D is perhaps TRBD1 (5 bases). The CDR3 consists of 15 residues. The germline V and J ends were trimmed by 4 bases and 2 bases, with 15 bases remaining between them. CDR1 and CDR2 (germline): SGDLS, YYNGEE.

The chain combines TRBV13 with TRBJ2-1; D ambiguous. Trimming took off 5 bases at V and 3 bases at J, with 8 bases between the two ends. The germline CDR1 and CDR2 sequences are PRHDT and FYEKMQ (reference sequence). The CDR3 length is 13 residues. The CDR3 protein is CASSTSNYNEQFF. CDR3 sequence (DNA): TGTGCCAGCAGCACATCTAACTACAATGAGCAGTTCTTC.

The rearrangement links TRBV5-6 to TRBJ1-2; D is ambiguous. Trimming pared 4 bases from V and 2 bases from J, leaving 24 bases between. Germline CDR1 reads SGHDT; CDR2 reads YYEEEE. The CDR3 runs to 18 residues. CDR3 in DNA: TGTGCCAGCAGCCATCCCCCGGGATCACCGATGAGAAACTATGGCTACACCTTC. Translating it yields CASSHPPGSPMRNYGYTF.

The chain has TRBV10-1 and TRBJ1-4; 7 bases are shared with TRBD1. The CDR3 extends over 16 amino acids. Germline loops: CDR1 WNHNN, CDR2 SYGVQD (reference sequence). J was trimmed by 8 bases and V by 6 bases; bases with no gene match: 15. The CDR3 DNA follows: TGCGCCAGCAGGCCCAAGGCAGAAGGGGGCGGAGAAAAACTGTTTTTT. It translates to CASRPKAEGGGEKLFF.

The rearrangement uses TRBV7-9 and TRBJ1-3; D gene unclear. Trimming removed 5 bases at V and 8 bases at J, with 10 bases between. The CDR3 length is 12 residues. Germline CDR1 reads SEHNR; CDR2 reads FQNEAQ (reference sequence). The CDR3 spells CASSPRPDTIYF. The CDR3 bases are TGTGCCAGCAGCCCCCGTCCCGACACCATATATTTT.